This T cell receptor beta chain was sequenced during a study of shared clonotypes between healthy human individuals (TCRdb year 2020). Broadly, across the study: Three men and a couple of women, aged 18 to 49 years, made up the cohort. To estimate repertoire size and how much clonotype sharing occurs between individuals, the study deeply sequenced the blood TCR repertoires of a handful of healthy adults. Between about 0.94 and 10 billion PBMCs per donor were obtained by leukapheresis. Different laboratories and diverse techniques were used to prepare libraries and sequence TCR repertoires, to increase sequencing depth and limit assay-specific biases. For each donor, CD4 naive and CD4 memory were each run on three plates, CD8 naive on two plates, and CD8 memory on one plate. What the authors observed across the whole study: Based on pairwise subsampling, the degree of clonotype sharing among donors was expected to be affected by sequencing depth. Estimated clonotype richness was generally larger for naive than for memory subsets. Sampling was restricted to blood, and TCR repertoires in tissue are likely to differ from TCR repertoires in blood. The small number of donors limited the genetic and exposure-history diversity represented. Rarefaction of sorted-subset datasets indicated incomplete sequencing despite the large sequencing depth. Approximately 4.8% of naive CD4, approximately 3.7% of naive CD8, approximately 2% of memory CD4, and approximately 0.4% of memory CD8 clonotypes were shared across a handful of donors. Compared with non-shared clonotypes, clonotypes shared by all four sorted-subset donors had higher generation probabilities.

TCR CDR3 regions were amplified from genomic DNA by multiplex PCR using the deep immunoSEQ assay. Extracted genomic DNA from each cell subset was spread evenly across all wells of several immunoSEQ 96-well plates, with each plate serving as a replicate. For sorted subsets, approximately 0.2 ug of genomic DNA, equivalent to 25,000 to 35,000 T cell genomes, went into each replicate PCR. Purified libraries were quantified with a Qubit 3.0 fluorometer, sized on a Bioanalyzer 2100, and re-quantified with the KAPA Library Quantification kit. Every immunoSEQ 96-well plate was sequenced on a dedicated single-read 150-cycle Illumina NextSeq 550 flow cell. In the paper's pipeline: The immunoSEQ output contained only junctional sequences without quality scores, so filtering could not match that applied to full-length reads. Sequences were annotated with PyIR, a Python wrapper for IgBLAST v1.9, and V/J genes and CDR3 were assigned using IMGT germline references. Reads with weak V/J assignments (E-value above 1e-6), missing CDR3, stop codons, out-of-frame junctions, or ambiguous translated residues were removed. A V3J clonotype was defined by an identical inferred V gene, J gene, and CDR3 amino acid sequence. To compute the percentage overlap between repertoires, the number of shared unique clonotypes was divided by the size of the smaller repertoire. RTK rarefaction, the Chao1 estimator, and Recon v2.1 estimates of unobserved clonotypes were used to assess repertoire richness. For all TCRbeta clonotypes obtained by the gDNA method from a handful of donors, generation probabilities were computed with OLGA. TCRdb stores this immuneACCESS table with in-frame sequences only. Part of the clones is absent; in the studies checked, under half of the shortfall reflects unresolved V genes, and no reason is known for the rest. V, J and clone size are those of that table, while D and trimming were read from the DNA. The sample table lists millions of clones, about 92% of them with a count of one. In total, the top ten clones hold 0.11% to 0.15% of the sample.

Deletion took 6 bases off V and 7 bases off J, with a span of 16 bases between the germline ends. Spanning cysteine to phenylalanine, the CDR3 consists of 13 amino acids. Left in the record is the CDR3 DNA by itself, 39 bases read in frame from the first base. The CDR1 and CDR2 encoded by the germline V gene are SGDLS and YYNGEE. Worth noting for this clone: Its antigen remains unidentified. There are no base qualities to consult, and no much larger clone falls within one base.

Donors were healthy HIV-negative adults with no recently reported acute infections or vaccinations. All donors were Caucasian adults living in Nashville, Tennessee, USA. Magnetic negative selection was used to enrich CD4+ T cells, after which naive cells were positively selected on CD45RA and the negative fraction became the memory subset. Blood was obtained by leukapheresis, after which PBMCs were separated by Ficoll-Histopaque density gradient centrifugation and cryopreserved in liquid nitrogen vapor phase. Purity and quantity of every magnetically sorted T cell population were checked by analytical flow cytometry. From each sorted fraction, genomic DNA was isolated and quantified by UV absorbance on a Nanodrop 2000c.

Sequencing input: naive CD4+ T cells sorted from blood. The cell subset or site tag for this specimen amounts to: CD45RA+ positively selected. The chain links TRBV9 with TRBJ1-1; the D gene is unclear. The source of this sequence is a man younger than 35 in good health. The CDR3 protein is CASTPRAGNEAFF. The DNA reads TGTGCCAGCACCCCGCGGGCCGGGAATGAAGCTTTCTTT. Beyond the CDR3, the reference TRBV9 and TRBJ1-1 genes provide the residues; the full variable domain reads: DSGVTQTPKHLITATGQRVTLRCSPRSGDLSVYWYQQSLDQGLQFLIQYYNGEERAKGNILERFSAQQFPDLHSELNLSSLELGDSALYFCASTPRAGNEAFFGQGTRLTVV.